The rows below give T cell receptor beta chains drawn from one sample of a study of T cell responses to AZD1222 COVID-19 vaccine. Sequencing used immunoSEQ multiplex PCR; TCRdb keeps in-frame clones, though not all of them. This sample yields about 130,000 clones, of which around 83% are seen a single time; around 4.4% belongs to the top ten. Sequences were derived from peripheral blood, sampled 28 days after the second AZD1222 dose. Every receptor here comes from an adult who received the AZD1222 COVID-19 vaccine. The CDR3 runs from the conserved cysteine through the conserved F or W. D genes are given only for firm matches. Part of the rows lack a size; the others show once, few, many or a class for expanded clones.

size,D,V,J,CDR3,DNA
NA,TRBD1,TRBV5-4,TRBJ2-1,CASSPRTGVEQFF,TGTGCCAGCAGCCCGAGGACAGGGGTTGAGCAGTTCTTC
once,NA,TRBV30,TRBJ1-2,CAWSDPPSNYGYTF,TGTGCCTGGAGTGACCCCCCCTCCAACTATGGCTACACCTTC
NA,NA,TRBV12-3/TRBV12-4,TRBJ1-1,CASSFMGNTEAFF,TGTGCCAGCAGTTTTATGGGGAACACTGAAGCTTTCTTT
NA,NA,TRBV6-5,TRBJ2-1,CASSYIKGNEQFF,TGTGCCAGCAGTTATATAAAGGGAAATGAGCAGTTCTTC
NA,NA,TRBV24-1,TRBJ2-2,CATSGAVGELFF,TGTGCCACCAGTGGTGCTGTCGGGGAGCTGTTTTTT
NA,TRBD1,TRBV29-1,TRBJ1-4,CSVITGTGLQKLFF,TGCAGCGTTATAACCGGGACAGGGCTGCAAAAACTGTTTTTT
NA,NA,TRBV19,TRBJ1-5,CASSFKRDISNQPQHF,TGTGCCAGTAGTTTTAAGAGGGACATAAGCAATCAGCCCCAGCATTTT
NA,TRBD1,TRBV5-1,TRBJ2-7,CASRDPVGQLSYEQYF,TGCGCCAGCAGGGACCCGGTGGGACAGCTCTCCTACGAGCAGTACTTC
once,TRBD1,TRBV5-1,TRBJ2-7,CASSLEGQGLHEQYF,TGCGCCAGCAGCTTGGAGGGACAGGGGCTTCACGAGCAGTACTTC
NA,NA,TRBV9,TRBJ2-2,CASSGQPNTGELFF,TGTGCCAGCAGCGGACAACCGAACACCGGGGAGCTGTTTTTT
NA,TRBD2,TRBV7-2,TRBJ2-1,CASSFGGSTKGEQFF,TGTGCCAGCAGCTTCGGGGGGAGCACAAAGGGTGAGCAGTTCTTC
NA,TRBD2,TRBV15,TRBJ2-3,CATSREVAGVGNTQYF,TGTGCCACCAGCAGAGAAGTAGCGGGGGTGGGGAATACGCAGTATTTT
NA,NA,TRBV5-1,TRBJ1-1,CASSGGGRSGTEAFF,TGCGCCAGCAGCGGAGGGGGGCGGTCGGGGACTGAAGCTTTCTTT
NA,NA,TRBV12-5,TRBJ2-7,CASGLRQSVSYEQYF,TGTGCTAGTGGCCTCCGACAGTCGGTCTCCTACGAGCAGTACTTC
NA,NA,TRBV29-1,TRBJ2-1,CSVERDTKEVGEQFF,TGCAGCGTTGAACGGGACACCAAAGAGGTGGGTGAGCAGTTCTTC
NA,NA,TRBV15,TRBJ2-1,CATSRDRSFEQFF,TGTGCCACCAGCAGAGATCGGAGCTTTGAGCAGTTCTTC
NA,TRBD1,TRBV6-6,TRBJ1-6,CASSLGQYNSPLHF,TGTGCCAGCAGCTTGGGACAGTATAATTCACCCCTCCACTTT
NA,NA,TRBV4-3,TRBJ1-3,CASSQDLGTENTIYF,TGCGCCAGCAGCCAAGATTTGGGGACGGAAAACACCATATATTTT
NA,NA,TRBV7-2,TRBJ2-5,CASSHSGGLGETQYF,TGTGCCAGCAGCCATAGCGGAGGCCTGGGAGAGACCCAGTACTTC
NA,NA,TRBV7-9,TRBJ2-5,CASSPPQGRETQYF,TGTGCCAGCAGCCCTCCCCAGGGGCGGGAGACCCAGTACTTC
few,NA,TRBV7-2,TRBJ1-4,CASSPGPGEKLFF,TGTGCCAGCAGCCCGGGGCCTGGGGAAAAACTGTTTTTT
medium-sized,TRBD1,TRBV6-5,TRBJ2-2,CASSPTGATGELFF,TGTGCCAGCAGCCCGACAGGGGCGACCGGGGAGCTGTTTTTT
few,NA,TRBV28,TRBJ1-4,CASRGGASGSEKLFF,TGTGCCAGCAGGGGGGGGGCGTCTGGAAGTGAAAAACTGTTTTTT
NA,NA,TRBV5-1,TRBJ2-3,CASGASSTDTQYF,TGCGCCAGCGGCGCTTCGAGCACAGATACGCAGTATTTT
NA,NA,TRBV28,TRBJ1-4,CASSWAEKLFF,TGTGCCAGCAGTTGGGCGGAAAAACTGTTTTTT
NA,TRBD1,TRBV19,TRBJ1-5,CASSIRSQGANQPQHF,TGTGCCAGTAGTATCAGGTCGCAGGGGGCGAATCAGCCCCAGCATTTT
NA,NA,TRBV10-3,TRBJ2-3,CAISELGTTDTQYF,TGTGCCATCAGTGAGCTGGGAACAACAGATACGCAGTATTTT
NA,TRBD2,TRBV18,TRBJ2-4,CASSPPLAGGRDIQYF,TGTGCCAGCTCACCACCGCTAGCGGGGGGTAGAGACATTCAGTACTTC
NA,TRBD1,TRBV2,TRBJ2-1,CASRRDRGGYNEQFF,TGTGCCAGCAGGAGGGACAGGGGAGGGTACAATGAGCAGTTCTTC
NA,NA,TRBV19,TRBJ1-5,CASSIDRWSNQPQHF,TGTGCCAGTAGTATCGACAGGTGGAGCAATCAGCCCCAGCATTTT
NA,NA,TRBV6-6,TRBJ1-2,CASSPSGRTVYGYTF,TGTGCCAGCAGTCCCTCGGGGAGGACTGTCTATGGCTACACCTTC
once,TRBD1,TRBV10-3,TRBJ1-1,CAISESTVGTGGTEAFF,TGTGCCATCAGTGAGTCGACCGTGGGGACAGGGGGGACTGAAGCTTTCTTT
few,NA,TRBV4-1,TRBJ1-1,CASSQESFLNTEAFF,TGCGCCAGCAGCCAAGAGAGCTTTCTGAACACTGAAGCTTTCTTT
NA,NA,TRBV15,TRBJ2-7,CATSRDPGRYEQYF,TGTGCCACCAGCAGAGATCCAGGACGCTACGAGCAGTACTTC
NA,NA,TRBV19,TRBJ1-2,CASSPGNYGYTF,TGTGCCAGTAGTCCGGGTAACTATGGCTACACCTTC
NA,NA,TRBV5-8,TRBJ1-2,CASSFRRGLNYGYTF,TGTGCCAGCAGCTTTCGGCGGGGGCTGAACTATGGCTACACCTTC
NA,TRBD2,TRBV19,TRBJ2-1,CASSIGAAGGPWDEQFF,TGTGCCAGTAGTATAGGGGCAGCGGGGGGGCCGTGGGATGAGCAGTTCTTC
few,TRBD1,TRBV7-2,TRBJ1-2,CASSLVRGASGGYTF,TGTGCCAGCAGCTTAGTCAGGGGGGCATCGGGTGGCTACACCTTC
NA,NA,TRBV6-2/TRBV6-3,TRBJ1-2,CASSLQGDYGYTF,TGTGCCAGCAGTTTGCAGGGTGACTATGGCTACACCTTC
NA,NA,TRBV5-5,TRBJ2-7,CASSSWASYEQYF,TGTGCCAGCAGTTCATGGGCTAGCTACGAGCAGTACTTC
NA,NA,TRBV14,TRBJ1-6,CASSQEGASSYNSPLHF,TGTGCCAGCAGCCAAGAAGGCGCGAGCTCCTATAATTCACCCCTCCACTTT
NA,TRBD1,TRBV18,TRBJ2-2,CASSSWDRGLVPNTGELFF,TGTGCCAGCTCGTCATGGGACAGGGGTCTTGTACCGAACACCGGGGAGCTGTTTTTT
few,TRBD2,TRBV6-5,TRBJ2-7,CASSYTAGGSYEQYF,TGTGCCAGCAGCTACACAGCGGGGGGCTCCTACGAGCAGTACTTC
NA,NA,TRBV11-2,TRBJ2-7,CASSFPWVTSEQYF,TGTGCCAGCAGCTTTCCCTGGGTGACGTCCGAGCAGTACTTC
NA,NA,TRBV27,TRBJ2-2,CASTMLRGANTGELFF,TGTGCCAGCACCATGTTACGGGGAGCGAACACCGGGGAGCTGTTTTTT
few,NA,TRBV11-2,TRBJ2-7,CASSLDRGIGEQYF,TGTGCCAGCAGCTTAGATCGGGGGATAGGCGAGCAGTACTTC
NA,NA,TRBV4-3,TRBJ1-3,CASSQGGVPLLDTIYF,TGCGCCAGCAGCCAAGGCGGGGTTCCTCTTCTAGACACCATATATTTT
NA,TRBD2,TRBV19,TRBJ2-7,CASTHTGLAGAEGEQYF,TGTGCCAGTACCCATACTGGGCTAGCGGGGGCCGAAGGCGAGCAGTACTTC
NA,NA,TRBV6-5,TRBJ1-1,CASRENTEAFF,TGTGCCAGCAGGGAGAACACTGAAGCTTTCTTT
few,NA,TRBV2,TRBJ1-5,CASTGGRVNQPQHF,TGTGCCAGCACCGGGGGGCGGGTCAATCAGCCCCAGCATTTT
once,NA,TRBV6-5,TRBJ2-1,CAMQSNRDTYNEQFF,TGTGCCATGCAGAGCAACAGGGATACCTACAATGAGCAGTTCTTC
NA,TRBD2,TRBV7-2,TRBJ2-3,CASSLTLSGGIADTQYF,TGTGCCAGCAGCTTGACCCTTTCCGGGGGGATAGCAGATACGCAGTATTTT
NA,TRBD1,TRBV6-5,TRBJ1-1,CASSTQGGDTEAFF,TGTGCCAGCAGTACCCAGGGGGGGGACACTGAAGCTTTCTTT
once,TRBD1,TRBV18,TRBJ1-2,CASSPPGQGNYGYTF,TGTGCCAGCTCACCTCCAGGACAGGGTAACTATGGCTACACCTTC
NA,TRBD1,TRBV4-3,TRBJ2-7,CASSYDRGAGYLSYEQYF,TGCGCCAGCAGCTACGACAGGGGGGCTGGTTACCTCTCCTACGAGCAGTACTTC
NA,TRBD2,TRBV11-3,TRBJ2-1,CASSQLGGGDSYNEQFF,TGTGCCAGCAGCCAATTGGGCGGGGGGGACTCCTACAATGAGCAGTTCTTC
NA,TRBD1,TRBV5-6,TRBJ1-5,CASSYRAFGTGGQPQHF,TGTGCCAGCAGCTACAGGGCCTTCGGGACAGGGGGTCAGCCCCAGCATTTT